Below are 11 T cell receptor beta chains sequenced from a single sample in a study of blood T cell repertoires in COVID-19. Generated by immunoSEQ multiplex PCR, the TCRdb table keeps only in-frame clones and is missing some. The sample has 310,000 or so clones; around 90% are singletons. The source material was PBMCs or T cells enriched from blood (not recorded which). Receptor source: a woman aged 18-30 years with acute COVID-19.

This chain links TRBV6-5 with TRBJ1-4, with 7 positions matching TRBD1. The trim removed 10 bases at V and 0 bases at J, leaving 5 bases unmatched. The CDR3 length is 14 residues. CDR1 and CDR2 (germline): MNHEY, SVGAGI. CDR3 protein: CATDRTSTNEKLFF. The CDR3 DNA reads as TGTGCCACGGACAGGACCTCAACTAATGAAAAACTGTTTTTT.

CDR3 amino acids: CASSKPRDAGGEYNEQFF. As DNA, the CDR3 is TGTGCCAGCAGCAAACCCCGGGATGCGGGAGGGGAGTACAATGAGCAGTTCTTC. The rearrangement links TRBV6-2 or TRBV6-3 to TRBJ2-1; 9 nucleotides agree with TRBD2. Germline CDR1 reads MNHEY; CDR2 reads SVGEGT. The CDR3 contains 18 residues. The trim removed 6 bases at V and 4 bases at J, leaving 16 bases unmatched.

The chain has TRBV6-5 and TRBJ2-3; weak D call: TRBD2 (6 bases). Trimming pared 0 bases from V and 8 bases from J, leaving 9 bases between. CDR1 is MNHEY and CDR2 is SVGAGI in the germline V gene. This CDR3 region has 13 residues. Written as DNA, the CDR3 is TGTGCCAGCAGTTACTCGGGGGGTGGTACGCAGTATTTT. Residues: CASSYSGGGTQYF.

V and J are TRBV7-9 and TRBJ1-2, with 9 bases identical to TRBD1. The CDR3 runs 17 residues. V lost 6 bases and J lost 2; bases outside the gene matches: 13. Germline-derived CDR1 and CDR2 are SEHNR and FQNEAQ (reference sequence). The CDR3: CASSNTGTGLANYGYTF. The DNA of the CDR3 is TGTGCCAGCAGTAACACCGGGACAGGGTTAGCAAACTATGGCTACACCTTC.

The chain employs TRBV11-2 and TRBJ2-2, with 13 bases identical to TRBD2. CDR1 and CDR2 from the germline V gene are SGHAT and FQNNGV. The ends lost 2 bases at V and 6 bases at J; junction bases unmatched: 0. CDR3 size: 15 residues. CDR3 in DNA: TGTGCCAGCAGCTTAACTAGCGGGAGGGCCGGGGAGCTGTTTTTT. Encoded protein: CASSLTSGRAGELFF.

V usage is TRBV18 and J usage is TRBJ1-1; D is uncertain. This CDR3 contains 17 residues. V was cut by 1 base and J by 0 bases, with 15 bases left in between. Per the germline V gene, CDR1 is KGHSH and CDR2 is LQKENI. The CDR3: CASSPLAGFQMNTEAFF. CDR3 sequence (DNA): TGTGCCAGCTCACCACTCGCCGGGTTTCAGATGAACACTGAAGCTTTCTTT.

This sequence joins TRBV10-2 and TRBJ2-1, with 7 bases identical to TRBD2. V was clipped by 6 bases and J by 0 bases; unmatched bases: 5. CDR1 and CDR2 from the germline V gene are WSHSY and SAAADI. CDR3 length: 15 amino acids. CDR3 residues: CASRTRGSSYNEQFF. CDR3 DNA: TGCGCCAGCAGGACCCGCGGGAGCTCCTACAATGAGCAGTTCTTC.

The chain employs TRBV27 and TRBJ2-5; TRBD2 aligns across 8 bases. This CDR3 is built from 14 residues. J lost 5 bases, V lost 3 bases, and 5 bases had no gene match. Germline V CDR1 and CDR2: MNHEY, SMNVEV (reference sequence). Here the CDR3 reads CASSLRGDEETQYF. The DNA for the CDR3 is TGTGCCAGCAGTTTGCGGGGGGACGAGGAGACCCAGTACTTC.

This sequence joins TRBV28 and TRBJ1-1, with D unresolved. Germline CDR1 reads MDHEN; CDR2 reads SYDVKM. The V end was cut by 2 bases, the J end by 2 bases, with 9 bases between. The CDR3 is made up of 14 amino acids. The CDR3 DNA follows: TGTGCCAGCAGTTTAACGGGGATCAACACTGAAGCTTTCTTT. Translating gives CASSLTGINTEAFF.

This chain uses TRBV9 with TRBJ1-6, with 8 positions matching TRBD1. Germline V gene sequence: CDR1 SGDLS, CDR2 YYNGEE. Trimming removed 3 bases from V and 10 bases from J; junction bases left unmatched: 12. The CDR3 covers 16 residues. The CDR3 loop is CASSARDRPAVSPLHF. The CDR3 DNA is TGTGCCAGCAGCGCCAGGGACAGGCCTGCTGTATCACCCCTCCACTTT.

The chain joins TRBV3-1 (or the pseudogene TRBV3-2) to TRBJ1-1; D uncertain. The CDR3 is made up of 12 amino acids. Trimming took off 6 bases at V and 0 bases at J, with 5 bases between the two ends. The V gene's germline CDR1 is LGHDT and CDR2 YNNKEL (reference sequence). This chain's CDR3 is CASRSMNTEAFF. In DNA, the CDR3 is TGTGCCAGCAGGTCCATGAACACTGAAGCTTTCTTT.